What follows are 18 T cell receptor beta chains derived from one specimen sequenced in a study of cytomegalovirus exposure and HLA in healthy donors. The PCR was carried out with 60 Vbeta primers and 13 Jbeta primers. Sequencing used immunoSEQ multiplex PCR; TCRdb keeps in-frame clones, though not all of them. Its table lists roughly 78,000 clones. Sample: PBMCs. Receptors were obtained from a boy under 18 in good health and CMV-seronegative.

J is TRBJ2-7 and V is TRBV7-9; weak D call: TRBD2 (5 bases). Germline V gene lookup returns CDR1 SEHNR and CDR2 FQNEAQ (reference sequence). The CDR3 spans 13 residues. Trimming took off 6 bases at V and 3 bases at J, with 12 bases between the two ends. Here the CDR3 reads CASRYGMYYEQYF. The CDR3 nucleotides are TGTGCCAGCAGGTACGGGATGTACTACGAGCAGTACTTC.

V and J are TRBV9 and TRBJ2-3; 8 nucleotides agree with TRBD2. The CDR3 extends over 15 amino acids. The germline V gene has CDR1 SGDLS and CDR2 YYNGEE. The J segment lost 0 bases and the V segment lost 4 bases, leaving 4 bases of the junction unmatched. In DNA, the CDR3 is TGTGCCAGCAGCAATCGGGGGGGGAGCACAGATACGCAGTATTTT. Translated, it gives CASSNRGGSTDTQYF.

The CDR3 protein is CASSIALYLQVGNEQFF. As DNA, the CDR3 is TGTGCCAGTAGTATAGCTCTTTATCTCCAGGTGGGTAATGAGCAGTTCTTC. This chain uses TRBV19 with TRBJ2-1; D is unresolved. There are 17 residues in the CDR3. V was pared by 1 base and J by 7 bases, with 20 bases between. From germline, CDR1 is LNHDA and CDR2 SQIVND (reference sequence).

The rearrangement uses TRBV19 and TRBJ1-5, with 7 bases aligning to TRBD1. The CDR3 sequence is 16 residues long. Germline values: CDR1 LNHDA, CDR2 SQIVND (reference sequence). V was pared by 6 bases and J by 2 bases, with 10 bases of the junction left unmatched. CDR3 coding DNA: TGTGCCAGTAGCACTAAAGACAGGGTTGGCAATCAGCCCCAGCATTTT. The encoded protein is CASSTKDRVGNQPQHF.

The chain carries TRBV7-3 and TRBJ1-1; no clear D gene. Trimming shortened V by 2 bases and J by 4 bases, and 8 bases separated the two germline ends. The CDR3 consists of 13 residues. Germline lookup yields CDR1 SGHTA and CDR2 FQGTGA. The CDR3 is CASSLEGTTEAFF. CDR3 DNA: TGTGCCAGCAGCTTAGAGGGTACCACTGAAGCTTTCTTT.

V usage is TRBV27 and J usage is TRBJ2-7; 7 positions match TRBD2. The V and J ends lost 8 bases and 6 bases, in that order; junction bases with no gene match: 13. CDR1 MNHEY and CDR2 SMNVEV come from the germline V gene (reference sequence). The CDR3 is 14 amino acids. CDR3 sequence reads: CASGLSGIGSEQYF. DNA for the CDR3: TGTGCCAGCGGCCTGAGCGGGATAGGTTCCGAGCAGTACTTC.

The V call is TRBV5-1, the J call TRBJ2-2; 11 bases are shared with TRBD1. J gave up 0 bases and V 4 bases, and 8 bases lay outside the gene matches. The CDR3 contains 18 residues. Germline V lookup: CDR1 SGHRS, CDR2 YFSETQ. CDR3 region: CASSLRDRGTANTGELFF. In nucleotides, the CDR3 is TGCGCCAGCAGCCTCCGGGACAGGGGGACCGCGAACACCGGGGAGCTGTTTTTT.

The rearrangement joins TRBV27 to TRBJ1-2; D is uncertain. V was pared by 8 bases and J by 2 bases, with 12 bases between. The CDR3 has 13 residues. Per germline, CDR1 MNHEY and CDR2 SMNVEV (reference sequence). The CDR3 is CASSRSTNYGYTF. CDR3 sequence (DNA): TGTGCCAGCTCACGTAGCACCAACTATGGCTACACCTTC.

This chain connects TRBV7-2 to TRBJ1-3; unclear D gene. Trimming shortened V by 2 bases and J by 0 bases, and 14 bases separated the two germline ends. Germline assignment: CDR1 SGHTA and CDR2 FQGNSA. This CDR3 comprises 17 residues. The CDR3: CASSLFLRSPSGNTIYF. In nucleotides, the CDR3 is TGTGCCAGCAGCTTATTTTTAAGGAGCCCCTCTGGAAACACCATATATTTT.

The chain employs TRBV19 and TRBJ2-7; 7 bases match TRBD2. V shed 8 bases and J 5 bases; nucleotides not matched to a gene: 12. CDR3 length: 14 amino acids. CDR1 and CDR2 (germline): LNHDA, SQIVND (reference sequence). This CDR3 reads CASCRGLGSHEQYF. The CDR3, as DNA: TGTGCCAGTTGCCGAGGACTAGGATCCCACGAGCAGTACTTC.

This chain links TRBV15 with TRBJ2-7; 10 nucleotides agree with TRBD2. The CDR3 consists of 15 residues. Germline V gene lookup returns CDR1 LNHNV and CDR2 YYDKDF (reference sequence). With V trimmed by 5 bases and J by 2 bases, 6 bases remained unmatched. CDR3 region: CATSLTSGPAYEQYF. CDR3 DNA sequence: TGTGCCACCAGCTTGACTAGCGGGCCTGCCTACGAGCAGTACTTC.

The chain is built from TRBV4-1 and TRBJ2-5; 9 positions match TRBD1. There are 16 residues in the CDR3. From germline, CDR1 is MGHRA and CDR2 YSYEKL. V lost 1 base, J lost 5 bases, and 8 bases stayed unmatched. CDR3 bases: TGCGCCAGCAGCCAAGTAGGACAGGGGACGGGGGAGACCCAGTACTTC. Its translation is CASSQVGQGTGETQYF.

V is TRBV4-1 and J is TRBJ2-3, with D perhaps matching TRBD1 (5 bases). The CDR3 covers 14 residues. CDR1 is MGHRA, CDR2 YSYEKL, per germline. The V end was cut by 1 base, the J end by 4 bases, with 9 bases between. CDR3 sequence (DNA): TGCGCCAGCAGCCAAGGCAGGGCGTCAGATACGCAGTATTTT. This gives the protein CASSQGRASDTQYF.

This sequence joins TRBV4-2 and TRBJ2-2; 7 nucleotides line up with TRBD1. The CDR3 loop spans 19 amino acids. V lost 1 base and J lost 6; bases outside the gene matches: 17. Germline CDR1 is LGHNA and CDR2 is YNFKEQ. The CDR3 is CASSQGRQGTNLFAGELFF. The CDR3 coding sequence is TGTGCCAGCAGCCAAGGACGACAGGGAACCAACCTATTCGCCGGGGAGCTGTTTTTT.

J is TRBJ2-3 and V is TRBV6-1, with 8 bases identical to TRBD1. Per the germline V gene, CDR1 is MNHNS and CDR2 is SASEGT. This CDR3 has 15 residues. With V trimmed by 7 bases and J by 1 base, 7 bases remained unmatched. In DNA form, the CDR3 reads TGTGCCAGCAACGCCGGGACAGGAGGCACAGATACGCAGTATTTT. Protein sequence: CASNAGTGGTDTQYF.

This rearrangement joins TRBV7-6 to TRBJ2-1; D is possibly TRBD2 (6 bases). Germline CDR1 reads SGHVS; CDR2 reads FNYEAQ. This CDR3 spans 17 amino acids. V was shortened by 4 bases and J by 3 bases, with 19 bases between the two germline ends. CDR3 in amino acids: CASSSQLGGDIYNEQFF. CDR3 nucleotide sequence: TGTGCCAGCAGCTCCCAACTCGGGGGAGATATCTACAATGAGCAGTTCTTC.

The rearrangement joins TRBV7-9 to TRBJ1-5, with 7 bases that match TRBD1. The CDR3 is 15 residues long. With 5 bases clipped from V and 4 bases from J, the junction kept 8 bases outside the gene matches. Germline CDR1 is SEHNR and CDR2 is FQNEAQ (reference sequence). This chain's CDR3 is CASSQSGTVNQPQHF. The CDR3 DNA reads as TGTGCCAGCAGCCAATCCGGGACAGTGAATCAGCCCCAGCATTTT.

The chain carries TRBV10-2 and TRBJ2-2; tentative D call: TRBD1 (7 bases). Germline V CDR1 and CDR2: WSHSY, SAAADI. V gave up 4 bases and J gave up 3 bases, with 12 bases separating them. There are 15 residues in the CDR3. DNA of the CDR3: TGCGCCAGCAGTGGGGGCAGGGGGGACACCGGGGAGCTGTTTTTT. This codes for CASSGGRGDTGELFF.